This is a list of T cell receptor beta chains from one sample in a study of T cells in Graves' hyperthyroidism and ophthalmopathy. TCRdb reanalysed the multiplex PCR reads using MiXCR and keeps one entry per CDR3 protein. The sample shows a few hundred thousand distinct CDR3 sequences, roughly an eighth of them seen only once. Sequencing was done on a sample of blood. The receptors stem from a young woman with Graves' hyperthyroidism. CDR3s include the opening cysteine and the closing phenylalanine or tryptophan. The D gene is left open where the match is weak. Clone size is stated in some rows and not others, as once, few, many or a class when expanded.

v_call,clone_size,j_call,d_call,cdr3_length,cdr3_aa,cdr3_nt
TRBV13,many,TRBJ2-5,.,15,CASSLNGRGQETQYF,TGTGCCAGCAGCTTGAACGGGCGGGGACAAGAGACCCAGTACTTC
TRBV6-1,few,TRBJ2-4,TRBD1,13,CASSESNRGLQYF,TGTGCCAGCAGTGAATCCAACAGGGGACTTCAGTACTTC
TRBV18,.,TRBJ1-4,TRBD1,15,CASSPRDRESEKLFF,TGTGCCAGCTCACCCCGGGACAGGGAGTCCGAAAAACTGTTTTTT
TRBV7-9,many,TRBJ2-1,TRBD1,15,CASSYTGGLENEQFF,TGTGCCAGCAGTTATACAGGGGGTTTGGAGAATGAGCAGTTCTTC
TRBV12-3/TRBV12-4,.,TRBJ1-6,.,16,CASSLEFRVNNSPLHF,TGTGCCAGCAGTTTAGAGTTCAGGGTGAATAATTCACCCCTCCACTTT
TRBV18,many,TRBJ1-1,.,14,CASSPDTLNTEAFF,TGTGCCAGCTCACCGGACACTTTGAACACTGAAGCTTTCTTT
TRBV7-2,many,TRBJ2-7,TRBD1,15,CASSPAYRGGNEQYF,TGTGCCAGCAGCCCAGCCTACAGGGGTGGGAACGAGCAGTACTTC
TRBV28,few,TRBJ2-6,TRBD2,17,CASSFVAGGTGVNVLTF,TGTGCCAGCAGTTTTGTGGCGGGAGGGACTGGGGTCAACGTCCTGACTTTC
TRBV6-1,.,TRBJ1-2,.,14,CASSEGVGAYGYTF,TGTGCCAGCAGTGAAGGTGTGGGGGCCTATGGCTACACCTTC
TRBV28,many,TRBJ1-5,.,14,CASSGLAGNQPQHF,TGTGCCAGCAGTGGTTTGGCAGGAAATCAGCCCCAGCATTTT
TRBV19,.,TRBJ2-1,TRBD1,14,CASSPRQGRDEQFF,TGTGCCAGTAGTCCTAGACAGGGAAGGGATGAGCAGTTCTTC
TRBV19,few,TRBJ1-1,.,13,CASRNRESTEAFF,TGTGCCAGTAGGAACAGGGAAAGCACTGAAGCTTTCTTT
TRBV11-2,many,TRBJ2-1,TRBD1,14,CASSPRDSYNEQFF,TGTGCCAGCAGCCCCCGGGACAGCTACAATGAGCAGTTCTTC
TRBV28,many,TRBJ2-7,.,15,CASSFLGRGFNEQYF,TGTGCCAGCAGTTTCCTTGGCAGGGGTTTCAACGAGCAGTACTTC
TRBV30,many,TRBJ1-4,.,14,CAWSVRELNEKLFF,TGTGCCTGGAGTGTAAGAGAACTTAATGAAAAACTGTTTTTT
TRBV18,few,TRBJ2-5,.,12,CASSPNEETQYF,TGTGCCAGCTCACCGAATGAAGAGACCCAGTACTTC
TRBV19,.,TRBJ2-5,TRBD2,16,CASSIRAREHWETQYF,TGTGCCAGTAGTATAAGGGCGCGGGAGCATTGGGAGACCCAGTACTTC
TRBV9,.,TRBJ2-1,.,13,CASSVGRDYEQFF,TGTGCCAGCAGCGTAGGCAGGGACTATGAGCAGTTCTTC
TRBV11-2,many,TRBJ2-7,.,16,CASSPNTGTSGYEQYF,TGTGCCAGCAGCCCTAACACCGGGACGTCGGGCTACGAGCAGTACTTC
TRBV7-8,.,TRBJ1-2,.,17,CASSLSFPPGRISGYTF,TGTGCCAGCAGCTTATCCTTCCCCCCGGGGCGGATCTCCGGCTACACCTTC
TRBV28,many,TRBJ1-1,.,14,CASSLAPTRFGSFF,TGTGCCAGCAGTTTAGCCCCCACCCGGTTTGGCTCTTTCTTT
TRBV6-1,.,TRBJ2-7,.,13,CASKRRAGYEQYF,TGTGCCAGCAAACGAAGGGCCGGCTACGAGCAGTACTTC
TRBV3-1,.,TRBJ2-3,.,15,CASSPRATDTDTQYF,TGTGCCAGCAGCCCCCGGGCCACCGACACAGATACGCAGTATTTT
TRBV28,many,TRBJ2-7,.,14,CASSPSPTDYEQYF,TGTGCCAGCAGTCCTAGCCCGACAGACTACGAGCAGTACTTC
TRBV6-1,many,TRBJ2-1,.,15,CASRPSEARSNEQFF,TGTGCCAGCAGACCCTCGGAGGCCCGGTCCAATGAGCAGTTCTTC
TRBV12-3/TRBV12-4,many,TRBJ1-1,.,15,CASTPLKGWNTEAFF,TGTGCCAGCACCCCTCTGAAGGGATGGAACACTGAAGCTTTCTTT
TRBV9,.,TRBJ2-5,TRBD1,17,CASSVGGWTGQQETQYF,TGTGCCAGCAGCGTAGGTGGATGGACAGGGCAGCAAGAGACCCAGTACTTC
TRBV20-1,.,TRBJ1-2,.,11,CGALPNDGYTF,TGCGGTGCTCTGCCCAACGACGGCTACACCTTC
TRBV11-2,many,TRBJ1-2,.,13,CASSPAGGYGYTF,TGTGCCAGCAGCCCTGCCGGGGGTTATGGCTACACCTTC
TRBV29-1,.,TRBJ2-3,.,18,CSVEVVTGYKVGTDTQYF,TGCAGCGTTGAAGTTGTAACGGGATACAAGGTTGGGACAGATACGCAGTATTTT
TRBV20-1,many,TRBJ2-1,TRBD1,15,CSARGQGSGYNEQFF,TGCAGTGCTAGAGGACAGGGATCGGGCTACAATGAGCAGTTCTTC
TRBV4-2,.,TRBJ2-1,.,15,CASSQEEGTNNEQFF,TGTGCCAGCAGCCAAGAAGAGGGCACCAACAATGAGCAGTTCTTC
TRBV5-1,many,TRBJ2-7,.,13,CASSSGTDYEQYF,TGCGCCAGCAGCTCGGGGACGGACTACGAGCAGTACTTC
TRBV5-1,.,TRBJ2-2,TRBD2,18,CASNLAGLAGGHSGELFF,TGCGCCAGCAACTTGGCAGGACTAGCGGGAGGGCACAGCGGGGAGCTGTTTTTT
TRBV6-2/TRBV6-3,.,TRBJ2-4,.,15,CASRGLLGPKNIQYF,TGTGCCAGCAGAGGGCTCCTCGGGCCCAAAAACATTCAGTACTTC
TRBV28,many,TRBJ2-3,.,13,CASSASISGTQYF,TGTGCCAGCAGTGCTAGTATAAGCGGTACGCAGTATTTT
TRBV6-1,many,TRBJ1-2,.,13,CASNLRGGTGYTF,TGTGCCAGCAATCTCCGGGGGGGGACCGGCTACACCTTC
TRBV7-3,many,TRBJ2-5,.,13,CASSSWDGGAQYF,TGTGCCAGCAGCTCCTGGGACGGAGGGGCCCAGTACTTC
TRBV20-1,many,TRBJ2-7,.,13,CSAKGKSSYEQYF,TGCAGTGCTAAGGGCAAGAGCTCCTACGAGCAGTACTTC
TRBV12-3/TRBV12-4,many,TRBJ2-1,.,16,CASSLVVGGLINEQFF,TGTGCCAGCAGTTTGGTCGTTGGAGGGCTTATCAATGAGCAGTTCTTC
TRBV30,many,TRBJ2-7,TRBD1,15,CAWKNPGTGAYEQYF,TGTGCCTGGAAGAATCCCGGGACAGGGGCCTACGAGCAGTACTTC
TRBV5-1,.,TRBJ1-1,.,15,CASSGVGTLNTEAFF,TGCGCCAGCTCGGGGGTTGGGACACTGAACACTGAAGCTTTCTTT
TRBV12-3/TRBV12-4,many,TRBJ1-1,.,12,CASSQDNTEAFF,TGTGCCAGCAGTCAAGACAACACTGAAGCTTTCTTT
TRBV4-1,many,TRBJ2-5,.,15,CASSQPERAWKTQYF,TGCGCCAGCAGCCAACCAGAGCGGGCATGGAAGACCCAGTACTTC
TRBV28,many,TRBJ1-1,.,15,CASSLTQVLNTEAFF,TGTGCCAGCAGTTTAACGCAGGTCTTGAACACTGAAGCTTTCTTT
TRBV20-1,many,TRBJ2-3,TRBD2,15,CSASSSGLGTDTQYF,TGCAGTGCTAGCTCTAGCGGCCTCGGGACAGATACGCAGTATTTT
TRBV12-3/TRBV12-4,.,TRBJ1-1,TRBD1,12,CASSLRGGGAFF,TGTGCCAGCAGCCTGAGAGGGGGCGGAGCTTTCTTT
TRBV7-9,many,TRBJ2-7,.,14,CASSPTGTSYEQYF,TGTGCCAGCAGCCCCACAGGAACGAGCTACGAGCAGTACTTC
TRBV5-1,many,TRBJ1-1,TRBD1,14,CASRTDRTNTEAFF,TGCGCCAGCAGAACGGACAGGACGAACACTGAAGCTTTCTTT
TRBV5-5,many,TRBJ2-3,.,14,CASTGGVGTDTQYF,TGTGCCAGCACCGGAGGGGTGGGCACAGATACGCAGTATTTT
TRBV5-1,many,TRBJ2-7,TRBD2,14,CASMSTGGPYEQYF,TGCGCCAGCATGTCGACGGGAGGGCCCTACGAGCAGTACTTC
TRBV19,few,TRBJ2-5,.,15,CARKGVRGRGETQYF,TGTGCCAGGAAGGGGGTCCGCGGGAGAGGGGAGACCCAGTACTTC
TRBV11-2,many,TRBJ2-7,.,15,CASSSNVGQSYEQYF,TGTGCCAGCAGCTCAAACGTAGGACAGAGCTACGAGCAGTACTTC